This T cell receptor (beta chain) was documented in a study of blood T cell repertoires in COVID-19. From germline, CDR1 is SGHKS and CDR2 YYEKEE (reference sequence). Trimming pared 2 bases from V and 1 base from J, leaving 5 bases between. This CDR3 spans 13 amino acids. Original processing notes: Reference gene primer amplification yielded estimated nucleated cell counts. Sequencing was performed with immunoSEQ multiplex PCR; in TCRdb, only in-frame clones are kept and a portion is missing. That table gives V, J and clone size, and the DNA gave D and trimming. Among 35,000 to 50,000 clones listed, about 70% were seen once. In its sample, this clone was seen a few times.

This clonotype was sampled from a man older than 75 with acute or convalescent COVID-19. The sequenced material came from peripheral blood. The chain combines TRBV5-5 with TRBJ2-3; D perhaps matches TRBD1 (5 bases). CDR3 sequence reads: CASSLQGTDTQYF. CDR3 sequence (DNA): TGTGCCAGCAGCTTACAGGGCACAGATACGCAGTATTTT.